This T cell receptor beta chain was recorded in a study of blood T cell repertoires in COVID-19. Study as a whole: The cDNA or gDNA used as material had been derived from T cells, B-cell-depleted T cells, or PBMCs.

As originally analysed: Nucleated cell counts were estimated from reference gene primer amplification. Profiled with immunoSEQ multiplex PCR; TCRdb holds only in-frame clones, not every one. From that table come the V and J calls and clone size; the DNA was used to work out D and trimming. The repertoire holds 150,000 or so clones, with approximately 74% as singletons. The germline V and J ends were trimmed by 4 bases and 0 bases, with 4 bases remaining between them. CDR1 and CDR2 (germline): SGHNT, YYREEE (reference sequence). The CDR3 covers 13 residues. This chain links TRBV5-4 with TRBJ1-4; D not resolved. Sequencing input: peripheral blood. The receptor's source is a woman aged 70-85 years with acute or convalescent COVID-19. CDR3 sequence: CASSRATNEKLFF. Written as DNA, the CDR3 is TGTGCCAGCAGCCGAGCAACTAATGAAAAACTGTTTTTT.